Following are 10 T cell receptor beta chains from one sample sequenced in a study of shared clonotypes between healthy human individuals. Only in-frame clones appear in the TCRdb table, and some are missing; sequencing was by immunoSEQ multiplex PCR. Of some 1 million clones listed, about 76% are singletons. The sequencing input was memory CD4+ T cells sorted from blood. Subset described: CD45RA-negative fraction. The receptor set was obtained from a man aged 18 to 29 in good health.

This chain uses TRBV5-1 with TRBJ2-1; D remains unclear. Germline V gene sequence: CDR1 SGHRS, CDR2 YFSETQ. The CDR3 contains 16 residues. Between the trimmed V and J ends, which lost 5 bases and 4 bases, there was a span of 19 bases. The CDR3 nucleotides are TGCGCCAGCAGTTACCTTACAGACAAATCTTACAATGAGCAGTTCTTC. Translated: CASSYLTDKSYNEQFF.

The V and J genes are TRBV28 and TRBJ2-3; 15 bases agree with TRBD2. J gave up 6 bases and V 5 bases, and 6 bases lay outside the gene matches. The CDR3 contains 16 residues. Germline CDR1 reads MDHEN; CDR2 reads SYDVKM. CDR3 sequence (DNA): TGTGCCAGCAGTCCCGGACTAGCGGGGGGGCGGGATACGCAGTATTTT. Protein sequence: CASSPGLAGGRDTQYF.

This clone was recorded only once. The gene calls are TRBV7-8 and TRBJ2-2; D is perhaps TRBD2 (6 bases). This CDR3 is built from 16 residues. V was cut by 7 bases and J by 6 bases, with 21 bases left in between. Germline V CDR1 and CDR2: SGHVS, FQNEAQ. For the CDR3, the DNA is TGTGCCAGCACCTCGGTCGGGGGACTGATTTCCGGGGAGCTGTTTTTT. This gives the protein CASTSVGGLISGELFF.

The chain uses TRBV5-1 and TRBJ1-5; D is uncertain. The CDR3 spans 13 residues. V shed 3 bases and J shed 3 bases, with 7 bases lying between them. Germline V gives CDR1 SGHRS, CDR2 YFSETQ. CDR3 nucleotides: TGCGCCAGCAGCTATGACCCCAATCAGCCCCAGCATTTT. Translation: CASSYDPNQPQHF.

The chain uses TRBV19 and TRBJ2-7, with 7 bases fitting TRBD1. This CDR3 region has 15 residues. Germline assignment: CDR1 LNHDA and CDR2 SQIVND (reference sequence). After removal of 3 bases from V and 2 bases from J, the junction contained 7 bases not matched to a gene. The CDR3 reads CASSIRTGGAYEQYF. The CDR3 nucleotides are TGTGCCAGTAGTATCCGGACAGGAGGTGCCTACGAGCAGTACTTC.

The genes are TRBV5-1 and TRBJ2-3; 9 positions match TRBD1. There are 14 residues in the CDR3. Germline V gene data show CDR1 as SGHRS and CDR2 as YFSETQ. V shed 3 bases, J shed 4 bases, and the junction held 3 bases outside the gene matches. The CDR3 is CASSWDRVADTQYF. Here the CDR3 DNA reads TGCGCCAGCAGCTGGGACAGGGTAGCAGATACGCAGTATTTT.

The chain uses TRBV19 and TRBJ1-1; TRBD1 agrees at 9 bases. V lost 4 bases to trimming and J lost 6 bases; unmatched junction nucleotides: 6. Germline values: CDR1 LNHDA, CDR2 SQIVND (reference sequence). The CDR3 has 14 amino acids. In nucleotides, the CDR3 is TGTGCCAGTAGTAAGGGGACAGGGACCCCTGAAGCTTTCTTT. Its protein is CASSKGTGTPEAFF.

This clone was seen a handful of times. V gene TRBV6-4 combines with J gene TRBJ2-3; 12 bases are a match to TRBD2. The CDR3 spans 18 residues. V lost 6 bases, J lost 1 base, and 11 bases stayed unmatched. Germline V gene data show CDR1 as MRHNA and CDR2 as SNTAGT. CDR3 DNA sequence: TGTGCCAGCAGAACTAGACTAGCGGGAGAGGGTGGCACAGATACGCAGTATTTT. Translation: CASRTRLAGEGGTDTQYF.

J is TRBJ2-7 and V is TRBV16; D might be TRBD1 (6 bases). This CDR3 contains 15 residues. CDR1 is KGHSY and CDR2 is FQNENV in the germline V gene. The V and J ends lost 3 bases and 5 bases respectively, with 17 bases between them. The CDR3: CASSQNPRGNHEQYF. CDR3 coding DNA: TGTGCCAGCAGCCAGAACCCCAGGGGCAACCACGAGCAGTACTTC.

A single count supports this clone. The chain uses TRBV21-1 and TRBJ2-3; whether TRBD1, the table's D call, matches the DNA was not checked. TRBV21-1 is given as a pseudogene. CDR3 length: 16 amino acids. In nucleotides, the CDR3 is TGTGCCAGCAGCGGGCTTGTACGGCCCGGCACAGATACGCAGTATTTT. Protein product: CASSGLVRPGTDTQYF.